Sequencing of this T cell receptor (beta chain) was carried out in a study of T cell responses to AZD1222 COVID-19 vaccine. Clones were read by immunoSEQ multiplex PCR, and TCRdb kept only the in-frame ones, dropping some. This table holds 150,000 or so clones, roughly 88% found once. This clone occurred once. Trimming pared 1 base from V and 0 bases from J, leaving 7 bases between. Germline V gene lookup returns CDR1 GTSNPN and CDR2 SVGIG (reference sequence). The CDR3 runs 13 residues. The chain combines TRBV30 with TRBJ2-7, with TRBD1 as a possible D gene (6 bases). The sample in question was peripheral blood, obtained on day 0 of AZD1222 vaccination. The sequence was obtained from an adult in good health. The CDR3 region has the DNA TGTGCCTGGAGTGGACAGGTCTCCTACGAGCAGTACTTC. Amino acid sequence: CAWSGQVSYEQYF.